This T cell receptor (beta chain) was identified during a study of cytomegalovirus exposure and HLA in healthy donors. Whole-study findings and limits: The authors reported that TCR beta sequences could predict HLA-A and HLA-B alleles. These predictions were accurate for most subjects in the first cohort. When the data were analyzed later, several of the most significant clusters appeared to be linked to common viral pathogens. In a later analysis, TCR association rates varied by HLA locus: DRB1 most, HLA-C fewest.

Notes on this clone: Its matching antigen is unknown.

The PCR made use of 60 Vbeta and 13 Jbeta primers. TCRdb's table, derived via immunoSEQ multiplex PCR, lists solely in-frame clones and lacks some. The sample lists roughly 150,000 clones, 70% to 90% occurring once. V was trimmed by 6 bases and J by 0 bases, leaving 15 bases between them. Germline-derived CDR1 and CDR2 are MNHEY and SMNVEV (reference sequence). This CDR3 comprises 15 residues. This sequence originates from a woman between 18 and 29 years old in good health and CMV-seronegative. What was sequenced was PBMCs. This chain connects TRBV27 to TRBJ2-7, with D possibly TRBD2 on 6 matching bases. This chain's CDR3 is CASSSLDGSSYEQYF. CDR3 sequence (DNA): TGTGCCAGCAGCTCCCTGGACGGGAGCTCCTACGAGCAGTACTTC.